The T cell receptor (beta chain) described here comes from a study of blood T cells in healthy people across ages. Study background: Every two T cells gave about one barcoded beta molecule via template switching. Study observations and caveats: Correlation between TCR beta diversity and naive T cell percentage was strong.

In regard to this clonotype: As yet, its antigen is unknown.

With a J-beta primer mix and a sample-barcoded 5' primer, a second PCR ran about 7 to 12 cycles. TCRdb analysed the 5' RACE reads with MiXCR anew, one entry per CDR3 protein. The sample has roughly 800,000 distinct CDR3 sequences, under 40% seen once; the top ten hold 10% to 15%. Each of the donors had 9 to 10 milliliters of peripheral blood drawn into EDTA-treated Vacutainer tubes. The TCR comes from a man younger than 30 in good health. The sequencing input was blood.

CDR3 DNA: TGTGCCAGCTGCAGTCGGGAGACTGAAGCTTTCTTT. Protein: CASCSRETEAFF. The rearrangement links TRBV27 to TRBJ1-1, with D uncertain. V was clipped by 8 bases and J by 5 bases, with 12 bases between them. In germline, CDR1 is MNHEY, CDR2 SMNVEV (reference sequence). CDR3 size: 12 residues.